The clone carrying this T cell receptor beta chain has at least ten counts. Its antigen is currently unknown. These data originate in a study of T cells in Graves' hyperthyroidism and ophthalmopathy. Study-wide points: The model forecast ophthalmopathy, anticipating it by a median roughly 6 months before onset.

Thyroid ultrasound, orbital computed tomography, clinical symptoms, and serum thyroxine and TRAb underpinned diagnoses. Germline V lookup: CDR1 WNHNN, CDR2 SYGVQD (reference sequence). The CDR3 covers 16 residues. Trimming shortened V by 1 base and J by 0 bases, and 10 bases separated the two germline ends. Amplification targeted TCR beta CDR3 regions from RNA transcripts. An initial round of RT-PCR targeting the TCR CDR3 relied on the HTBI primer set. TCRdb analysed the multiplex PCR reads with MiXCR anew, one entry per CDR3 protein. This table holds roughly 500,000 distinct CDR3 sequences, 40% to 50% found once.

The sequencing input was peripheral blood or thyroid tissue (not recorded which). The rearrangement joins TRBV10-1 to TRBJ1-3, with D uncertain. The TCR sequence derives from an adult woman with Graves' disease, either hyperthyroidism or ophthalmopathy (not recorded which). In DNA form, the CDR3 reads TGCGCCAGCAGTGAGTTCGTCGGGCCCTCTGGAAACACCATATATTTT. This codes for CASSEFVGPSGNTIYF.